This T cell receptor beta chain was found in a study of blood T cell repertoires in COVID-19. Study information: The United States, Italy and Spain provided the acute and convalescent COVID-19 samples. PBMCs, B-cell-depleted T cells, or T cells were the source of the cDNA or gDNA that made up the material.

Per the original data handling: Quantification of nucleated cells was approximated via reference gene primer amplification. Sequencing used immunoSEQ multiplex PCR; TCRdb keeps in-frame clones, though not all of them. The D gene and trimming were derived from the DNA, and the V and J assignments and clone size from that table. Of some 15,000 clones listed, approximately 85% were seen once; the top ten hold roughly a third. The CDR3 extends over 17 amino acids. Germline values: CDR1 SGHTS, CDR2 YDEGEE. The ends lost 4 bases at V and 0 bases at J; junction bases unmatched: 8. This receptor was taken from a man aged 65 to 85 in a cohort sampled during active COVID-19. The sequenced sample was peripheral blood. This chain uses TRBV5-8 with TRBJ2-7, with 12 bases identical to TRBD1. In DNA form, the CDR3 reads TGTGCCAGCAGCCTACGCTGGGGACAGGGGGCCTCCTACGAGCAGTACTTC. This encodes CASSLRWGQGASYEQYF.